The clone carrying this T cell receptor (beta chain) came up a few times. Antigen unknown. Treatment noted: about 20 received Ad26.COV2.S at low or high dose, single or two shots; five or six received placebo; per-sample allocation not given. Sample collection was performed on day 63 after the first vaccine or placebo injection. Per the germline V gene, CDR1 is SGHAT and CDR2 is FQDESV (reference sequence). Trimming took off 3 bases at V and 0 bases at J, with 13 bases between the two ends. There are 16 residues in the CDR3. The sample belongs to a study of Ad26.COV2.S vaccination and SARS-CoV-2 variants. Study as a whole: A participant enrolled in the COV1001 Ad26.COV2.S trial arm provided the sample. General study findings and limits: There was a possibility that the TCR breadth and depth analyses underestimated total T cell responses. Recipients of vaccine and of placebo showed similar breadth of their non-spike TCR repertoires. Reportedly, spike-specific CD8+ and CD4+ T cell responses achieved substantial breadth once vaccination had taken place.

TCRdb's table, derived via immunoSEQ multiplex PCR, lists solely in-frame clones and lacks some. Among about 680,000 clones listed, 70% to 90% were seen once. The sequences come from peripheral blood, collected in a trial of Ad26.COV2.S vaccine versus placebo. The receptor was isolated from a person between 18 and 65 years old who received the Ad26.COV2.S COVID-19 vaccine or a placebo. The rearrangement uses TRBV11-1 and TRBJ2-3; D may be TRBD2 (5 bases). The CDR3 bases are TGTGCCAGCAGCTTTAGGAGCGGAACGAGCACAGATACGCAGTATTTT. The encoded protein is CASSFRSGTSTDTQYF. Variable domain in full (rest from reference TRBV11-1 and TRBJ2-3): EAEVAQSPRYKITEKSQAVAFWCDPISGHATLYWYRQILGQGPELLVQFQDESVVDDSQLPKDRFSAERLKGVDSTLKIQPAELGDSAMYLCASSFRSGTSTDTQYFGPGTRLTVL.